The TCR beta chain under discussion was sequenced for a study of T cell responses to AZD1222 COVID-19 vaccine. Findings and caveats of the study: Donors, mostly white British, included more females; clonal diversity was possibly underestimated.

The table came from immunoSEQ multiplex PCR; TCRdb's copy has only in-frame clones and leaves some out. The profile shows roughly 120,000 clones, 88% of them singletons. V lost 5 bases and J lost 4, with 13 bases in between. The germline V gene encodes CDR1 SGHKS and CDR2 YYEKEE (reference sequence). CDR3 length: 13 residues. With regard to this clone: No antigen is known for it.

The receptor was derived from an adult in good health. The starting material was peripheral blood, obtained on day 0 of MenACWY control vaccination. The chain links TRBV5-5 to TRBJ2-7, with D possibly being TRBD1 (5 bases). The CDR3 nucleotides read TGTGCCAGCAGGCCAACTGACAGTTACGAGCAGTACTTC. Translation: CASRPTDSYEQYF. Full variable domain (missing parts from reference TRBV5-5 and TRBJ2-7): DAGVTQSPTHLIKTRGQQVTLRCSPISGHKSVSWYQQVLGQGPQFIFQYYEKEERGRGNFPDRFSARQFPNYSSELNVNALLLGDSALYLCASRPTDSYEQYFGPGTRLTVT.